These 5 T cell receptor beta chains came from one sample sequenced in a study of cytomegalovirus exposure and HLA in healthy donors. This PCR relied on a set of 60 Vbeta primers and 13 Jbeta primers. The assay was immunoSEQ multiplex PCR, and TCRdb's table has in-frame clones only and misses some. The top ten clones hold 5.5% to 6.5% of a sample with about 93,000 clones, around three fifths of them seen once. Sample: PBMCs. The source is a boy aged 5-17 years in good health and CMV-seropositive.

The rearrangement links TRBV7-9 to TRBJ2-7; D is possibly TRBD1 (6 bases). There are 16 residues in the CDR3. V lost 5 bases, J lost 2 bases, and 19 bases lay in between. Germline V gives CDR1 SEHNR, CDR2 FQNEAQ (reference sequence). As DNA, the CDR3 is TGTGCCAGCAGCACTTCACCCAGGGGCGGTACCTACGAGCAGTACTTC. Translated, it gives CASSTSPRGGTYEQYF.

This clone was detected a few times. CDR3 loop: CAWRSNLQVLSYGYTF. The CDR3 DNA is TGTGCCTGGAGGTCTAACCTACAGGTTTTGTCTTATGGCTACACCTTC. The genes are TRBV30 and TRBJ1-2, with D perhaps TRBD1 (5 bases). V gave up 3 bases and J gave up 5 bases, with 22 bases separating them. Looked up from germline, CDR1 is GTSNPN and CDR2 is SVGIG (reference sequence). This CDR3 has 16 residues.

The chain recombines TRBV29-1 with TRBJ1-2, with D possibly being TRBD1 (5 bases). Germline CDR1 reads SQVTM; CDR2 reads ANQGSEA. Trimming took off 5 bases at V and 8 bases at J, with 21 bases between the two ends. The length of the CDR3 is 14 residues. CDR3 DNA sequence: TGCAGCGTTCCGACCAGCTTTTTTGGGGGGGGCTACACCTTC. Translating gives CSVPTSFFGGGYTF.

The V and J genes are TRBV27 and TRBJ2-7, with 14 bases lining up with TRBD2. The trim removed 3 bases at V and 4 bases at J, leaving 2 bases unmatched. The CDR3 runs 15 residues. The germline gives CDR1 MNHEY, CDR2 SMNVEV (reference sequence). CDR3 sequence (DNA): TGTGCCAGCAGTTTGACTAGCGGGGGGGTGTACGAGCAGTACTTC. It codes for CASSLTSGGVYEQYF.

The chain joins TRBV29-1 to TRBJ1-4, with D perhaps matching TRBD1 (5 bases). V was clipped by 6 bases and J by 3 bases, with 11 bases between them. This CDR3 contains 13 residues. Germline lookup yields CDR1 SQVTM and CDR2 ANQGSEA. CDR3 sequence (DNA): TGCAGCGTGGGGGGAACTGCTAATGAAAAACTGTTTTTT. Translation: CSVGGTANEKLFF.